Listed here are 17 T cell receptor beta chains from one sample, sequenced in a study of OX40 agonist ivuxolimab in advanced cancers. The assay was immunoSEQ multiplex PCR, and TCRdb's table has in-frame clones only and misses some. The profile covers around 80,000 clones, with 80% to 90% appearing a single time and more than 0.45% taken by the ten largest. The sequences come from CD4+ or CD8+ T cells sorted from blood, collected in a trial of the OX40 agonist ivuxolimab. These TCRs come from an adult with an advanced solid tumor such as melanoma, head and neck, liver or kidney cancer.

The V call is TRBV6-5, the J call TRBJ2-7, with 13 bases that match TRBD2. V dropped 5 bases and J dropped 2; count of bases not matched to a gene: 0. This CDR3 contains 14 residues. CDR1 is MNHEY and CDR2 is SVGAGI in the germline V gene. The CDR3 reads CASSGTSGTYEQYF. CDR3 in DNA: TGTGCCAGCAGTGGGACTAGCGGGACCTACGAGCAGTACTTC.

This chain uses TRBV7-8 with TRBJ1-4; 7 positions agree with TRBD1. Losses at the gene ends were 5 bases for V and 10 bases for J; bases not matched to a gene: 13. The CDR3 runs to 15 residues. The germline gives CDR1 SGHVS, CDR2 FQNEAQ. CDR3 bases: TGTGCCAGCAGCGTATACGGACAGGCTCCCGGAAAACTGTTTTTT. Its protein product is CASSVYGQAPGKLFF.

This clone was counted between two and nine times. The V and J genes are TRBV5-6 and TRBJ1-1; 7 positions agree with TRBD1. This CDR3 has 14 amino acids. From germline, CDR1 is SGHDT and CDR2 YYEEEE. J was trimmed by 3 bases and V by 2 bases; bases with no gene match: 4. CDR3: CASSFLDRYTEAFF. The DNA for the CDR3 is TGTGCCAGCAGCTTTCTGGACAGGTACACTGAAGCTTTCTTT.

V gene TRBV7-8 combines with J gene TRBJ2-7, with D perhaps being TRBD1 or TRBD2 (7 bases each). Per the germline V gene, CDR1 is SGHVS and CDR2 is FQNEAQ. Trimming took 3 bases from V and 4 from J, leaving 10 bases between them. The CDR3 sequence is 13 residues long. For the CDR3, the DNA is TGTGCCAGCAGCTTCAGGGGGGGATACGAGCAGTACTTC. This translates into CASSFRGGYEQYF.

This chain joins TRBV19 and TRBJ2-2, with D perhaps TRBD1 or TRBD2 (5 bases each). In germline, CDR1 is LNHDA, CDR2 SQIVND (reference sequence). V lost 3 bases and J 3 bases, leaving 11 bases between the germline ends. The CDR3 has 15 residues. The CDR3 protein is CASSIRGAYTGELFF. The CDR3 DNA reads TGTGCCAGTAGTATCCGGGGCGCGTACACCGGGGAGCTGTTTTTT.

This clone showed up just a few times. The chain couples TRBV9 to TRBJ2-5; the D is unclear. Deletions cut 4 bases from V and 4 bases from J, with 14 bases between. The CDR3 spans 14 residues. CDR1 and CDR2 from the germline V gene are SGDLS and YYNGEE. DNA of the CDR3: TGTGCCAGCAGCCTAGGACGGCCCCCAGAGACCCAGTACTTC. It translates to CASSLGRPPETQYF.

This clone was seen only once. This sequence joins TRBV10-3 and TRBJ2-5, with 12 bases that match TRBD1. The CDR3 has 16 residues. After removal of 0 bases from V and 5 bases from J, the junction contained 4 bases not matched to a gene. Germline V lookup: CDR1 ENHRY, CDR2 SYGVKD. DNA of the CDR3: TGTGCCATCAGTGAGTCGGGGACAGGGGGCAGGGAGACCCAGTACTTC. It translates to CAISESGTGGRETQYF.

This clone has only one observation. The V and J genes are TRBV9 and TRBJ2-2; D gene ambiguous. Germline V gene data show CDR1 as SGDLS and CDR2 as YYNGEE. The V end was cut by 0 bases, the J end by 1 base, with 10 bases between. This CDR3 is built from 16 residues. The CDR3 coding sequence is TGTGCCAGCAGCGTAGCTGGGTTAGTGAACACCGGGGAGCTGTTTTTT. Translation: CASSVAGLVNTGELFF.

The genes are TRBV30 and TRBJ2-7, with D possibly being TRBD1 or TRBD2 (5 bases each). V was pared by 2 bases and J by 2 bases, with 16 bases between. This CDR3 region has 15 residues. The germline V gene has CDR1 GTSNPN and CDR2 SVGIG (reference sequence). This chain's CDR3 is CAWSRAGSPTYEQYF. CDR3 coding DNA: TGTGCCTGGAGTCGGGCAGGGAGCCCCACCTACGAGCAGTACTTC.

V gene TRBV7-2 combines with J gene TRBJ2-7, with D perhaps TRBD2 (5 bases). This CDR3 is built from 17 residues. Trimming pared 5 bases from V and 2 bases from J, leaving 22 bases between. Germline loops: CDR1 SGHTA, CDR2 FQGNSA. The CDR3 nucleotides read TGTGCCAGCAGCCCCAGTCTGGGCGGGCCTTCACCCTACGAGCAGTACTTC. This codes for CASSPSLGGPSPYEQYF.

This chain uses TRBV7-2 with TRBJ2-3; no reliable D call. V gave up 8 bases and J gave up 2 bases, with 5 bases separating them. Germline CDR1 reads SGHTA; CDR2 reads FQGNSA. This CDR3 region has 11 residues. The CDR3 coding sequence is TGTGCCAGCGGAATCACAGATACGCAGTATTTT. This codes for CASGITDTQYF.

The chain couples TRBV7-9 to TRBJ2-1, with 16 bases identical to TRBD2. The CDR3 contains 17 residues. Germline V gene sequence: CDR1 SEHNR, CDR2 FQNEAQ (reference sequence). Trimming took 5 bases from V and 10 from J; bases not matched to a gene: 11. Here the CDR3 reads CASSKGTSGRAEDEQFF. In nucleotides, the CDR3 is TGTGCCAGCAGCAAAGGGACTAGCGGGAGGGCCGAGGACGAGCAGTTCTTC.

This clone was seen just once. The chain's CDR3 is CASSQDRGRGGYTF. Written as DNA, the CDR3 is TGTGCCAGCAGCCAGGACAGGGGGCGGGGAGGCTACACCTTC. The chain links TRBV5-6 to TRBJ1-2; 11 nucleotides align to TRBD1. Germline V lookup: CDR1 SGHDT, CDR2 YYEEEE. J gave up 8 bases and V 4 bases, and 7 bases lay outside the gene matches. CDR3 length: 14 residues.

The chain links TRBV6-5 to TRBJ2-7; possibly TRBD2 for D (6 bases). Trimming took 2 bases from V and 6 from J, leaving 8 bases between them. CDR3 length: 12 amino acids. Germline CDR1 reads MNHEY; CDR2 reads SVGAGI. The CDR3 spells CASSYGAGEQYF. The CDR3 region has the DNA TGTGCCAGCAGTTACGGAGCGGGCGAGCAGTACTTC.

The chain employs TRBV30 and TRBJ2-3, with 10 bases aligning to TRBD2. This CDR3 has 15 amino acids. Trimming cost V 5 bases and J 4 bases; bases outside gene matches: 9. The germline CDR1 and CDR2 sequences are GTSNPN and SVGIG (reference sequence). The CDR3 sequence: CAWLGLAVVSDTQYF. The CDR3 DNA reads TGTGCCTGGCTTGGACTAGCGGTTGTTTCAGATACGCAGTATTTT. Using reference TRBV30 and TRBJ2-3 for the parts outside the CDR3, the full variable domain is SQTIHQWPATLVQPVGSPLSLECTVEGTSNPNLYWYRQAAGRGLQLLFYSVGIGQISSEVPQNLSASRPQDRQFILSSKKLLLSDSGFYLCAWLGLAVVSDTQYFGPGTRLTVL.

This clone was seen just once. This sequence joins TRBV19 and TRBJ1-5, with D perhaps matching TRBD1 (6 bases). Per the germline V gene, CDR1 is LNHDA and CDR2 is SQIVND (reference sequence). Trimming took off 7 bases at V and 5 bases at J, with 21 bases between the two ends. This CDR3 region has 16 residues. The CDR3 coding sequence is TGTGCCAGTAATACAGGGTTGGGTTTTATGGATCAGCCCCAGCATTTT. Translated, it gives CASNTGLGFMDQPQHF.

The chain recombines TRBV30 with TRBJ1-2; TRBD1 matches 7 bases. This CDR3 has 12 residues. Looked up from germline, CDR1 is GTSNPN and CDR2 is SVGIG (reference sequence). With 4 bases clipped from V and 4 bases from J, the junction kept 3 bases outside the gene matches. The CDR3 DNA follows: TGTGCCTGGACAGGGGGAGGCTATGGCTACACCTTC. Translating gives CAWTGGGYGYTF.